This is a list of T cell receptor beta chains from one sample in a study of shared clonotypes between healthy human individuals. Some clones are missing from TCRdb's copy, which holds only in-frame ones; the method was immunoSEQ multiplex PCR. The table records 950,000 to 1,300,000 clones, about 70% of them present only once. The specimen sequenced was memory CD4+ T cells sorted from blood. These receptor sequences come from a man between 18 and 35 years old in good health. The CDR3 runs from the conserved cysteine through the conserved F or W. The order of the fields is V gene, clone size, J gene, D gene, CDR3 DNA, CDR3 protein. D genes are given only for firm matches. Clone size is shown for a subset of rows, as once, few, many or a class of expanded clone.

v_gene: TRBV6-1; abundance: -; j_gene: TRBJ1-1; d_gene: -; CDR3nt: TGTGCCAGCAGCCAGACCGAGCTCATGAACACTGAAGCTTTCTTT; CDR3aa: CASSQTELMNTEAFF
v_gene: TRBV19; abundance: -; j_gene: TRBJ2-2; d_gene: TRBD2; CDR3nt: TGTGCCAGTAGTATAGTGGGACTAGCGGGATCCCCAGGCGAATACGGGGAGCTGTTTTTT; CDR3aa: CASSIVGLAGSPGEYGELFF
v_gene: TRBV19; abundance: -; j_gene: TRBJ2-7; d_gene: -; CDR3nt: TGTGCCAGTTCCCTCGATCGGTTCTACGAGCAGTACTTC; CDR3aa: CASSLDRFYEQYF
v_gene: TRBV29-1; abundance: -; j_gene: TRBJ1-3; d_gene: -; CDR3nt: TGCAGCGTTGAATCGCAGGGGACGGGTTTCTCTGGAAACACCATATATTTT; CDR3aa: CSVESQGTGFSGNTIYF
v_gene: TRBV5-1; abundance: -; j_gene: TRBJ1-6; d_gene: -; CDR3nt: TGCGCCAGCAGCTTGGGATGGGCAGGCCCAAAGGAATCACCCCTCCACTTT; CDR3aa: CASSLGWAGPKESPLHF
v_gene: TRBV7-2; abundance: -; j_gene: TRBJ1-1; d_gene: -; CDR3nt: TGTGCCAGCAGCTTAGCATCGAGAGCGAACACTGAAGCTTTCTTT; CDR3aa: CASSLASRANTEAFF
v_gene: TRBV10-2; abundance: -; j_gene: TRBJ2-5; d_gene: -; CDR3nt: TGCGCCATCGCCTCCGGGACAAAAGAGACCCAGTACTTC; CDR3aa: CAIASGTKETQYF
v_gene: TRBV6-6; abundance: -; j_gene: TRBJ2-2; d_gene: TRBD1; CDR3nt: TGTGCCAGCAACAAACAGGGGGCCGGGGAGCTGTTTTTT; CDR3aa: CASNKQGAGELFF
v_gene: TRBV2; abundance: -; j_gene: TRBJ2-7; d_gene: -; CDR3nt: TGTGCCAGCAGTGTACAGTACGGCGAGCAGTACTTC; CDR3aa: CASSVQYGEQYF
v_gene: TRBV30; abundance: -; j_gene: TRBJ2-5; d_gene: -; CDR3nt: TGTGCCTGGAGGGCTTCCCGACCAGAGACCCAGTACTTC; CDR3aa: CAWRASRPETQYF
v_gene: TRBV28; abundance: once; j_gene: TRBJ2-2; d_gene: TRBD1; CDR3nt: TGTGCCGGAGGACAGGGCAACACCGGGGAGCTGTTTTTT; CDR3aa: CAGGQGNTGELFF
v_gene: TRBV18; abundance: -; j_gene: TRBJ2-5; d_gene: -; CDR3nt: TGTGCCAGCTCTCCTAGGGAAGAGACCCAGTACTTC; CDR3aa: CASSPREETQYF
v_gene: TRBV7-8; abundance: -; j_gene: TRBJ2-7; d_gene: -; CDR3nt: TGTGCCAGCAGCGGGGTTAGGGGGAGGCCGAGGGACGAGCAGTACTTC; CDR3aa: CASSGVRGRPRDEQYF
v_gene: TRBV4-3; abundance: -; j_gene: TRBJ1-1; d_gene: -; CDR3nt: TGCGCCAGCAGCCAAGAGCAGGGAATGGGGGCTTTCTTT; CDR3aa: CASSQEQGMGAFF